The present entry profiles one T cell receptor (beta chain) with its context. Its antigen is currently unknown. Trimming removed 3 bases at V and 4 bases at J, with 15 bases between. Germline V gene lookup returns CDR1 SGHVS and CDR2 FNYEAQ. CDR3 length: 15 residues. The data originate from a study of cytomegalovirus exposure and HLA in healthy donors. Looking at the study overall: From around 180 million T cells, an earlier analysis saw approximately 110 million unique TCR beta sequences.

The PCR was carried out with 60 Vbeta primers and 13 Jbeta primers. Here immunoSEQ multiplex PCR was the method, and the copy in TCRdb shows in-frame clones only, minus some. In the table there are roughly 180,000 clones, 84% of which are singletons. Study-level points and caveats: Reportedly, diagnosis of cytomegalovirus status by the classifier showed high specificity and sensitivity.

This chain uses TRBV7-6 with TRBJ1-2; tentatively, D is TRBD1 (6 bases). Specimen: PBMCs. The origin of this receptor is a man aged 25-40 years in good health and CMV-seronegative. CDR3 in DNA: TGTGCCAGCAGCTTCCCGGGACAAACATTCTATGGCTACACCTTC. Translating gives CASSFPGQTFYGYTF.